Below are 3 T cell receptor beta chains sequenced from a single sample in a study of T cell clonotyping in hematopoietic cell transplantation. This sample's time point: recipient sample about 28 days before transplant, after cytoreduction. Clones were sequenced by immunoSEQ multiplex PCR, and TCRdb holds only the in-frame ones, with some missing. The sample comprises approximately 20,000 clones, around 86% of which are singletons, and approximately 8.4% rests with the top ten. Sequencing used peripheral blood mononuclear cells, obtained before stem cell transplant. The receptors were gathered from a man in his fifties or sixties with acute myeloid leukemia. Some clones in this sample may be carry-over from other donors' samples.

The chain links TRBV6-6 to TRBJ2-7; D possibly corresponds to TRBD1 (5 bases). The CDR3 is 14 residues long. V dropped 2 bases and J dropped 3 bases, with 11 bases sitting between them. Germline V gene data show CDR1 as MNHNY and CDR2 as SVGAGI (reference sequence). CDR3 residues: CASSYKPDSYEQYF. CDR3 in DNA: TGTGCCAGCAGTTACAAGCCCGACAGCTACGAGCAGTACTTC.

The chain carries TRBV6-1 and TRBJ2-7; weak D call: TRBD1 (6 bases). There are 15 residues in the CDR3. With 2 bases removed from V and 1 base from J, the gap between germline ends came to 12 bases. Germline V gene sequence: CDR1 MNHNS, CDR2 SASEGT. The CDR3 sequence is CASSEPGETSYEQYF. CDR3 bases: TGTGCCAGCAGTGAACCAGGGGAAACTTCCTACGAGCAGTACTTC.

The chain links TRBV19 to TRBJ2-1; TRBD1 matches at 7 bases. Germline V gene sequence: CDR1 LNHDA, CDR2 SQIVND (reference sequence). Unmatched junction bases numbered 10, after V lost 7 bases and J lost 10 bases. The CDR3 runs to 13 residues. The CDR3 here is CASTLGTAPEQFF. The CDR3 DNA is TGTGCCAGTACACTAGGGACAGCACCAGAGCAGTTCTTC.